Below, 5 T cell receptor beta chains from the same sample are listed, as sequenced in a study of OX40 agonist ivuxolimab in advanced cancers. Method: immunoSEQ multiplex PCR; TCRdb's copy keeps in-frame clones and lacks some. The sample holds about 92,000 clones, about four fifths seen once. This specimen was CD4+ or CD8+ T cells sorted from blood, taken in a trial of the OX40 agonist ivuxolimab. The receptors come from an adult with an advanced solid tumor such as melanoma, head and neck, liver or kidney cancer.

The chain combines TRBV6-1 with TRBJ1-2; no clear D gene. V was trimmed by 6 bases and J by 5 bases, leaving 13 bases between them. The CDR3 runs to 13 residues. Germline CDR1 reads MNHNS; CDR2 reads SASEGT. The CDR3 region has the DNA TGTGCCAGCAGACTCACTGGGGATTATGGCTACACCTTC. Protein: CASRLTGDYGYTF.

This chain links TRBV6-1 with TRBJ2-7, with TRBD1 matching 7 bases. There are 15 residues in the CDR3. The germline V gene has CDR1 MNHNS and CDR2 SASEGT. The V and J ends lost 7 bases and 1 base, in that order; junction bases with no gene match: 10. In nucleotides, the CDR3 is TGTGCCAGCACCCCGGGACAGACACCATCCTACGAGCAGTACTTC. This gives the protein CASTPGQTPSYEQYF.

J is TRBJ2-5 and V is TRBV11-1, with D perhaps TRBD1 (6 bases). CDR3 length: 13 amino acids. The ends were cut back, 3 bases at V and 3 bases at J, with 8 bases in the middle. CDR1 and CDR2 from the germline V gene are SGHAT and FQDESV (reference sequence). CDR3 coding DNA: TGTGCCAGCAGCTTTACAGGGAAAGAGACCCAGTACTTC. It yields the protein CASSFTGKETQYF.

The DNA of the CDR3 is TGTGCCAGCTCACCCCAGGGGGCGGAGGGGTACCACTACGAGCAGTACTTC. The encoded protein is CASSPQGAEGYHYEQYF. This chain links TRBV18 with TRBJ2-7, with TRBD1 matching 8 bases. Germline CDR1 and CDR2: KGHSH and LQKENI. V gave up 3 bases and J gave up 3 bases; unmatched junction bases: 13. This CDR3 has 17 amino acids.

CDR3 sequence reads: CASSLGVHEQYF. In DNA form, the CDR3 reads TGTGCCAGCAGCCTAGGAGTCCACGAGCAGTACTTC. The chain recombines TRBV6-6 with TRBJ2-7; D ambiguous. V was pared by 6 bases and J by 5 bases, with 11 bases between. The CDR3 loop spans 12 amino acids. Germline V gene data show CDR1 as MNHNY and CDR2 as SVGAGI (reference sequence).